Listed below are T cell receptor beta chains from one sample, sequenced in a study of CD8 T cells in ankylosing spondylitis. Each CDR3 protein is one row after TCRdb ran MiXCR on the 5' RACE reads. The data contain around 180,000 distinct CDR3 sequences, about an eighth of them singletons. Sequencing was done on a sample of blood, either unsorted or a sorted T cell fraction (not recorded which). The receptors shown here come from a female donor with ankylosing spondylitis or in good health (not recorded which). Each CDR3 is given with its conserved first and last residue. A D gene is named only where the DNA matches it firmly.

v_gene	d_gene	j_gene	CDR3aa
TRBV6-5	.	TRBJ1-3	CASSSLSFQTSGNTIYF
TRBV29-1	.	TRBJ1-1	CSVLTANTEAFF
TRBV20-1	.	TRBJ2-7	CSARPPGALSYEQYF
TRBV28	.	TRBJ2-3	CASTPVVRTTSTDTQYF
TRBV5-5	.	TRBJ1-2	CASSLELLGYGYTF
TRBV18	TRBD1	TRBJ1-2	CASSLLTQRPGGPYGYTF
TRBV7-8	.	TRBJ2-3	CASSTRLGSTDTQYF
TRBV7-3	.	TRBJ2-7	CASSPSGTGYEQYF
TRBV19	.	TRBJ2-2	CASSIAKRNTGELFF
TRBV10-3	.	TRBJ2-7	CAISESGRPYEQYF
TRBV20-1	TRBD1	TRBJ2-2	CSASGTGGLSGELFF
TRBV20-1	.	TRBJ2-5	CSVGLNAGETQYF
TRBV12-3/TRBV12-4	TRBD1	TRBJ1-1	CASSLRTGARNTEAFF
TRBV9	TRBD1	TRBJ2-1	CASSVQGVPHNEQFF
TRBV11-3	TRBD2	TRBJ2-7	CASSLTSGIRYEQYF
TRBV28	TRBD2	TRBJ2-5	CASIGGETQYF
TRBV24-1	.	TRBJ1-1	CATSVVGGKNTEAFF
TRBV14	TRBD1	TRBJ2-7	CASSKTGGTEQYF
TRBV2	.	TRBJ2-6	CASRGPSGANVLTF
TRBV7-2	.	TRBJ1-1	CASSPFSSANTEAFF
TRBV29-1	TRBD2	TRBJ2-1	CSVLGGLAPGEQFF
TRBV7-6	TRBD1	TRBJ2-2	CASSVRQGTGELFF